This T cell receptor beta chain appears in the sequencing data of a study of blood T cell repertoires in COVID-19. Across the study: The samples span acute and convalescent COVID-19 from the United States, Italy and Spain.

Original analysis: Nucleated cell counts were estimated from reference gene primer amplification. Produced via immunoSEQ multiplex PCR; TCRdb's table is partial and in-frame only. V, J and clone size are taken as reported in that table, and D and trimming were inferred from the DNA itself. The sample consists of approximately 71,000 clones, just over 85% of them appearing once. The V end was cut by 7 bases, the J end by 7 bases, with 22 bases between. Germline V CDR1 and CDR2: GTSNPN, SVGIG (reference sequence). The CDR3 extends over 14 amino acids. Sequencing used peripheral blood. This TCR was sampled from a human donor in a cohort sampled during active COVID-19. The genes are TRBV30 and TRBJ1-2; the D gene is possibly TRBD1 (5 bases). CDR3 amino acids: CAFQNGVREGGYTF. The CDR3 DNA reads TGTGCCTTCCAGAACGGGGTCAGGGAGGGTGGCTACACCTTC.